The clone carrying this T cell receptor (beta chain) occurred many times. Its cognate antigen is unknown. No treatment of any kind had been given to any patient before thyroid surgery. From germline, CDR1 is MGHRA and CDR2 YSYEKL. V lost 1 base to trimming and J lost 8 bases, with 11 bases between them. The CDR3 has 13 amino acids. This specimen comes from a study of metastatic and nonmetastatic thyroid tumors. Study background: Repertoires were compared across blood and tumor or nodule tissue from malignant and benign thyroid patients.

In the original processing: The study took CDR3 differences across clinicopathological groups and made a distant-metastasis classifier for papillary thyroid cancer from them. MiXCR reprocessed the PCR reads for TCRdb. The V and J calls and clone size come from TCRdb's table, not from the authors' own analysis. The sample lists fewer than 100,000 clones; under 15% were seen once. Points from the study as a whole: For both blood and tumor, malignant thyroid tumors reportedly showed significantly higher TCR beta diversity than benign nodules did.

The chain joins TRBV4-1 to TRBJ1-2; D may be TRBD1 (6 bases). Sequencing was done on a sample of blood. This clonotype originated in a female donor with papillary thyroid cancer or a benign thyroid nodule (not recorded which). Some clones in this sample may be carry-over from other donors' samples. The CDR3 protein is CASSQGGGEGYTF. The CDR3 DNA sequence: TGCGCCAGCAGCCAAGGAGGGGGGGAAGGCTACACCTTC.